This T cell receptor (beta chain) was sequenced for a study of siplizumab effects on memory and regulatory T cells. Notes on the study in general: Proliferating clones, CD4+ or CD8+, lacked an assignable naive or memory phenotype in roughly 75-97% of cases. Both greater diversity than memory cells and a major contribution to the alloresponse seemed to characterize naive T cells. Mean Treg-derived proportions of mappable alloreactive CD4+ clones were just under 70% for siplizumab and 25% to 30% for controls.

Comment on this clone: Antigen: not known.

The repertoire was sequenced with immunoSEQ multiplex PCR; TCRdb's copy has only in-frame clones and lacks some. The table records more than 75,000 clones, approximately 96% of them present only once. The sequenced sample consisted of naive CD4+ T cells sorted from blood. The clonotype comes from a human donor in good health.

CDR3 DNA: TGTGCCAGCAGTTTGGGCCGGGGGCCTAACTACGAGCAGTACTTC. This gives the protein CASSLGRGPNYEQYF. The chain uses TRBV27 and TRBJ2-7; the D call may be TRBD1 or TRBD2 (6 bases each). The CDR3 is 15 amino acids. CDR1 is MNHEY and CDR2 is SMNVEV in the germline V gene (reference sequence). The V end was cut by 3 bases, the J end by 3 bases, with 15 bases between.